One and the same sample provided the 8 T cell receptor beta chains below, sequenced in a study of cytomegalovirus exposure and HLA in healthy donors. PCR primers comprised 60 Vbeta and 13 Jbeta primers. Here immunoSEQ multiplex PCR was the method, and the copy in TCRdb shows in-frame clones only, minus some. The sample consists of more than 140,000 clones, over 60% of them appearing once. Sequenced: PBMCs. These receptors came from a woman aged 25 to 45 in good health and CMV-seropositive.

The chain is built from TRBV19 and TRBJ2-1; possibly TRBD2 for D (6 bases). The CDR3 length is 13 residues. Germline V gene sequence: CDR1 LNHDA, CDR2 SQIVND (reference sequence). The V end lost 2 bases, the J end lost 6 bases, and 8 bases lay between the germline ends. The CDR3 region has the DNA TGTGCCAGTAGTATAAACGGGGGCAATGAGCAGTTCTTC. The encoded protein is CASSINGGNEQFF.

V and J are TRBV4-1 and TRBJ1-1; no definite D call. Per germline, CDR1 MGHRA and CDR2 YSYEKL. The CDR3 length is 14 residues. V was trimmed by 0 bases and J by 6 bases, leaving 11 bases between them. The CDR3 sequence is CASSQDGGGAEAFF. In DNA form, the CDR3 reads TGCGCCAGCAGCCAAGATGGCGGCGGCGCTGAAGCTTTCTTT.

The genes are TRBV11-2 and TRBJ2-1, with TRBD2 identical over 9 bases. CDR3 length: 16 amino acids. V dropped 7 bases and J dropped 4; count of bases not matched to a gene: 11. The germline V gene has CDR1 SGHAT and CDR2 FQNNGV. The CDR3 nucleotides are TGTGCCAGCAAGCCACCGGGACTAGCAGATTACAATGAGCAGTTCTTC. Translated: CASKPPGLADYNEQFF.

This clone was found a few times. This chain links TRBV10-1 with TRBJ2-2; TRBD1 might be the D (5 bases). Germline-derived CDR1 and CDR2 are WNHNN and SYGVQD (reference sequence). CDR3 length equals 14 residues. V dropped 7 bases and J dropped 0 bases, with 9 bases sitting between them. This CDR3 is CASNARANTGELFF. The CDR3 coding sequence is TGCGCCAGCAATGCCAGGGCGAACACCGGGGAGCTGTTTTTT.

The chain couples TRBV19 to TRBJ2-7, with 8 nucleotides matching TRBD2. Germline assignment: CDR1 LNHDA and CDR2 SQIVND (reference sequence). V was pared by 6 bases and J by 5 bases, with 9 bases of the junction left unmatched. This CDR3 is 14 amino acids long. CDR3 bases: TGTGCCAGTAGGTTGGCGGGAGGCGTGCACGAGCAGTACTTC. Residues: CASRLAGGVHEQYF.

This rearrangement joins TRBV19 to TRBJ2-3; possibly TRBD1 for D (5 bases). Germline loops: CDR1 LNHDA, CDR2 SQIVND (reference sequence). V lost 1 base to trimming and J lost 2 bases, with 16 bases between them. The CDR3 loop spans 17 amino acids. CDR3 residues: CASSIGLAQVVTDTQYF. The CDR3 nucleotides read TGTGCCAGTAGTATAGGGTTAGCACAGGTGGTCACAGATACGCAGTATTTT.

The rearrangement uses TRBV13 and TRBJ2-1, with a weak D call TRBD2 (6 bases). The CDR3 contains 15 residues. Trimming pared 6 bases from V and 7 bases from J, leaving 19 bases between. Germline loops: CDR1 PRHDT, CDR2 FYEKMQ (reference sequence). CDR3 sequence reads: CASSRAGVGGNEQFF. The DNA of the CDR3 is TGTGCCAGCAGTAGAGCGGGCGTAGGCGGGAATGAGCAGTTCTTC. The variable domain in full, completed from reference TRBV13 and TRBJ2-1, reads AAGVIQSPRHLIKEKRETATLKCYPIPRHDTVYWYQQGPGQDPQFLISFYEKMQSDKGSIPDRFSAQQFSDYHSELNMSSLELGDSALYFCASSRAGVGGNEQFFGPGTRLTVL.

The V and J genes are TRBV9 and TRBJ1-6; D ambiguous. CDR3 length equals 16 residues. Trimming pared 3 bases from V and 4 bases from J, leaving 14 bases between. CDR1 is SGDLS, CDR2 YYNGEE, per germline. CDR3 DNA sequence: TGTGCCAGCAGCGCTCGGGAGGTAATATATAATTCACCCCTCCACTTT. As protein: CASSAREVIYNSPLHF.